Following are 29 T cell receptor beta chains from one sample sequenced in a study of blood T cell repertoires in COVID-19. TCRdb's copy holds only in-frame clones and misses some; the assay was immunoSEQ multiplex PCR. The table includes 60,000 or so clones, roughly 79% detected once. Sequenced input: peripheral blood. These receptors were obtained from a man between 60 and 70 years old with acute or convalescent COVID-19.

J is TRBJ2-5 and V is TRBV2; 8 nucleotides align to TRBD1. The CDR3 runs to 13 residues. The J segment lost 5 bases and the V segment lost 9 bases, leaving 8 bases of the junction unmatched. CDR1 SNHLY and CDR2 FYNNEI come from the germline V gene. The DNA for the CDR3 is TGTGCCAGAGAGGACAGGGCAGATGAGACCCAGTACTTC. As protein: CAREDRADETQYF.

The gene calls are TRBV5-1 and TRBJ2-1, with 9 bases fitting TRBD1. The CDR3 has 15 amino acids. Germline assignment: CDR1 SGHRS and CDR2 YFSETQ. Losses at the gene ends were 2 bases for V and 8 bases for J; bases not matched to a gene: 8. This CDR3 is CASSFGDRAVHEQFF. The CDR3 coding sequence is TGCGCCAGCAGCTTTGGGGACAGGGCAGTACATGAGCAGTTCTTC.

The genes are TRBV7-9 and TRBJ1-5, with unresolved D. The CDR3 runs 12 residues. The germline V gene encodes CDR1 SEHNR and CDR2 FQNEAQ (reference sequence). V dropped 3 bases and J dropped 12 bases, with 12 bases sitting between them. CDR3 nucleotides: TGTGCCAGCAGCTTCGGAGGCCGTCTCCAGCATTTT. This encodes CASSFGGRLQHF.

The chain links TRBV27 to TRBJ2-7, with 9 positions matching TRBD1. The J segment lost 5 bases and the V segment lost 8 bases, leaving 7 bases of the junction unmatched. Germline CDR1 is MNHEY and CDR2 is SMNVEV (reference sequence). The CDR3 loop spans 13 amino acids. The CDR3 DNA reads as TGTGCCAGCTCCTGGACAGGGGTCAACGAGCAGTACTTC. Translation gives CASSWTGVNEQYF.

The chain recombines TRBV6-6 with TRBJ2-5; TRBD1 matches 7 bases. CDR3 length equals 13 residues. Germline-derived CDR1 and CDR2 are MNHNY and SVGAGI (reference sequence). The V gene end was trimmed by 6 bases and the J gene end by 3 bases; junction bases not matched to a gene: 4. The CDR3 region has the DNA TGTGCCAGCAGGAGGGACAGCGAAGAGACCCAGTACTTC. It codes for CASRRDSEETQYF.

The CDR3 reads CASSLGMGATEAFF. The DNA of the CDR3 is TGTGCCAGCAGCTTGGGAATGGGGGCTACTGAAGCTTTCTTT. The chain combines TRBV5-6 with TRBJ1-1, with a tentative D call TRBD1 (6 bases). The V end lost 0 bases, the J end lost 5 bases, and 11 bases lay between the germline ends. Germline CDR1 SGHDT, CDR2 YYEEEE. This CDR3 spans 14 amino acids.

The rearrangement joins TRBV7-3 to TRBJ2-7; TRBD1 matches at 7 bases. The CDR3 contains 13 residues. Germline loops: CDR1 SGHTA, CDR2 FQGTGA. V lost 3 bases and J lost 5; bases outside the gene matches: 4. The CDR3 sequence: CASSFEGAHEQYF. The CDR3 DNA is TGTGCCAGCAGCTTTGAGGGGGCCCACGAGCAGTACTTC.

This chain connects TRBV27 to TRBJ2-7; the match to TRBD2 covers 7 bases. V shed 2 bases and J 5 bases; nucleotides not matched to a gene: 6. Germline CDR1 is MNHEY and CDR2 is SMNVEV (reference sequence). The CDR3 is made up of 14 amino acids. Here the CDR3 reads CASSLIGAGDEQYF. The CDR3, as DNA: TGTGCCAGCAGTTTAATAGGGGCGGGGGACGAGCAGTACTTC.

This clone appeared a few times. The chain is built from TRBV28 and TRBJ2-3, with 9 bases that match TRBD2. Germline values: CDR1 MDHEN, CDR2 SYDVKM. The CDR3 consists of 17 residues. The J segment lost 0 bases and the V segment lost 6 bases, leaving 10 bases of the junction unmatched. The CDR3 region is CASRTEAGGSSTDTQYF. The CDR3 DNA sequence: TGTGCCAGCAGGACAGAAGCGGGGGGCTCTAGCACAGATACGCAGTATTTT.

V gene TRBV5-1 combines with J gene TRBJ2-3, with 12 nucleotides matching TRBD2. The germline V gene has CDR1 SGHRS and CDR2 YFSETQ. The CDR3 is 15 residues long. V lost 0 bases and J lost 8; bases outside the gene matches: 4. The CDR3 DNA reads as TGCGCCAGCAGCTTGGCTAGCGGGGGGGCACCTACGCAGTATTTT. This codes for CASSLASGGAPTQYF.

This chain connects TRBV28 to TRBJ2-3; 8 bases match TRBD1. The CDR3 consists of 16 residues. Losses at the gene ends were 3 bases for V and 1 base for J; bases not matched to a gene: 6. Looked up from germline, CDR1 is MDHEN and CDR2 is SYDVKM. The DNA of the CDR3 is TGTGCCAGCAGTTTCCTCGACAGGGGAGGCACAGATACGCAGTATTTT. Its protein is CASSFLDRGGTDTQYF. Full variable domain (rest looked up from reference TRBV28 and TRBJ2-3): DVKVTQSSRYLVKRTGEKVFLECVQDMDHENMFWYRQDPGLGLRLIYFSYDVKMKEKGDIPEGYSVSREKKERFSLILESASTNQTSMYLCASSFLDRGGTDTQYFGPGTRLTVL.

This chain joins TRBV11-1 and TRBJ2-7; D uncertain. Looked up from germline, CDR1 is SGHAT and CDR2 is FQDESV (reference sequence). The CDR3 is made up of 14 amino acids. V lost 2 bases, J lost 6 bases, and 14 bases lay in between. Here the CDR3 reads CASSLTLTRLEQYF. CDR3 in DNA: TGTGCCAGCAGCTTAACTTTAACAAGACTCGAGCAGTACTTC.

The chain is built from TRBV6-2 or TRBV6-3 and TRBJ1-2; D gene unclear. V lost 6 bases, J lost 8 bases, and 16 bases lay in between. Germline V lookup: CDR1 MNHEY, CDR2 SVGEGT. CDR3 length: 13 residues. The CDR3 region is CASSQPGVEGYTF. The CDR3 DNA is TGTGCCAGCAGCCAACCAGGCGTCGAGGGCTACACCTTC.

The V call is TRBV6-5, the J call TRBJ2-5, with D perhaps TRBD2 (5 bases). V lost 5 bases to trimming and J lost 5 bases, with 12 bases between them. The germline V gene encodes CDR1 MNHEY and CDR2 SVGAGI. The CDR3 runs 13 residues. The CDR3 protein is CASSPGGWETQYF. The CDR3, as DNA: TGTGCCAGCAGTCCAGGAGGATGGGAGACCCAGTACTTC.

The V call is TRBV2, the J call TRBJ2-2, with TRBD2 identical over 12 bases. J gave up 5 bases and V 5 bases, and 9 bases lay outside the gene matches. Germline V gene sequence: CDR1 SNHLY, CDR2 FYNNEI. There are 17 residues in the CDR3. Written as DNA, the CDR3 is TGTGCCAGCAGTAGCTCTAGCGGGGGGGCTGAGACCGGGGAGCTGTTTTTT. Translated: CASSSSSGGAETGELFF.

The V and J genes are TRBV12-5 and TRBJ1-4, with 7 bases identical to TRBD1. The CDR3 has 16 amino acids. V lost 3 bases to trimming and J lost 4 bases; unmatched junction nucleotides: 8. CDR1 is LGHNT and CDR2 is FRNRAP in the germline V gene. The CDR3 protein is CASGFFGTGDNEKLFF. The CDR3 nucleotides read TGTGCTAGTGGTTTTTTCGGAACAGGGGATAATGAAAAACTGTTTTTT. The full variable domain, with the rest looked up from reference TRBV12-5 and TRBJ1-4, is DARVTQTPRHKVTEMGQEVTMRCQPILGHNTVFWYRQTMMQGLELLAYFRNRAPLDDSGMPKDRFSAEMPDATLATLKIQPSEPRDSAVYFCASGFFGTGDNEKLFFGSGTQLSVL.

This clone was recorded a few times. The chain couples TRBV9 to TRBJ2-1; a possible D gene is TRBD1 (6 bases). Looked up from germline, CDR1 is SGDLS and CDR2 is YYNGEE. The CDR3 has 14 residues. V was shortened by 4 bases and J by 2 bases, with 10 bases between the two germline ends. Here the CDR3 DNA reads TGTGCCAGCAGCCCTGGGACACCCTACAATGAGCAGTTCTTC. Encoded protein: CASSPGTPYNEQFF.

This sequence joins TRBV7-9 and TRBJ1-1; 8 nucleotides match TRBD1. Looked up from germline, CDR1 is SEHNR and CDR2 is FQNEAQ (reference sequence). The CDR3 consists of 14 residues. With V trimmed by 5 bases and J by 4 bases, 6 bases remained unmatched. The CDR3 coding sequence is TGTGCCAGCAGCCAGACAGGGGCCCTCACTGAAGCTTTCTTT. Amino acids: CASSQTGALTEAFF.

This chain joins TRBV29-1 and TRBJ2-7; 9 nucleotides align to TRBD1. The CDR3 has 14 residues. The V gene's germline CDR1 is SQVTM and CDR2 ANQGSEA. V lost 6 bases, J lost 5 bases, and 11 bases stayed unmatched. CDR3 in amino acids: CSVARDRARDEQYF. CDR3 sequence (DNA): TGCAGCGTAGCTAGGGACAGGGCCCGGGACGAGCAGTACTTC.

This clone occurred a few times. The V call is TRBV21-1, the J call TRBJ1-6. TRBV21-1 is a pseudogene. The CDR3 is made up of 17 amino acids. In DNA, the CDR3 is TGTGCCAGCAGTTTCGGTTTTTCGGGTTCATATAATTCACCCCTCCACTTT. Translated: CASSFGFSGSYNSPLHF.

The rearrangement links TRBV7-9 to TRBJ2-3; possibly TRBD1 for D (5 bases). The CDR3 sequence is 14 residues long. V shed 1 base and J shed 1 base, with 6 bases lying between them. CDR1 and CDR2 (germline): SEHNR, FQNEAQ (reference sequence). The chain's CDR3 is CASSLEGGTDTQYF. The CDR3, as DNA: TGTGCCAGCAGCTTAGAAGGGGGCACAGATACGCAGTATTTT.

The chain is built from TRBV5-1 and TRBJ2-3; D ambiguous. CDR1 SGHRS and CDR2 YFSETQ come from the germline V gene. CDR3 length: 15 residues. Trimming removed 0 bases from V and 2 bases from J, with 10 bases in between. CDR3 bases: TGCGCCAGCAGCTTGGCCCTCCCGTCCACAGATACGCAGTATTTT. Amino acid sequence: CASSLALPSTDTQYF.

The chain is built from TRBV19 and TRBJ1-1; 8 bases are a match to TRBD1. Germline-derived CDR1 and CDR2 are LNHDA and SQIVND (reference sequence). The CDR3 loop spans 16 amino acids. V trimming: 5 bases; J trimming: 1 base; junction bases outside the gene matches: 9. CDR3 nucleotides: TGTGCCAGTAGTGCGCGACAGGGGACTCCGAACACTGAAGCTTTCTTT. Amino acid sequence: CASSARQGTPNTEAFF.

J is TRBJ1-4 and V is TRBV5-1; 8 bases fit TRBD1. V lost 5 bases, J lost 5 bases, and 8 bases stayed unmatched. The CDR3 extends over 15 amino acids. Germline V gives CDR1 SGHRS, CDR2 YFSETQ. CDR3 amino acids: CASRRGTGENEKLFF. In DNA, the CDR3 is TGCGCCAGCAGGAGAGGGACAGGTGAAAATGAAAAACTGTTTTTT.

J is TRBJ2-7 and V is TRBV11-3; TRBD1 agrees at 7 bases. Germline V gene sequence: CDR1 SGHNT, CDR2 YENEEA. This CDR3 is built from 14 residues. The V and J ends lost 3 bases and 0 bases, in that order; junction bases with no gene match: 2. The DNA for the CDR3 is TGTGCCAGCAGCTTGGGACAGAGCTCCTACGAGCAGTACTTC. Translation: CASSLGQSSYEQYF. Combining the CDR3 with reference TRBV11-3 and TRBJ2-7 gives the whole variable domain EAGVVQSPRYKIIEKKQPVAFWCNPISGHNTLYWYLQNLGQGPELLIRYENEEAVDDSQLPKDRFSAERLKGVDSTLKIQPAELGDSAVYLCASSLGQSSYEQYFGPGTRLTVT.

The J gene is TRBJ1-3, the V gene TRBV7-2; D might be TRBD1 (6 bases). V was clipped by 1 base and J by 4 bases, with 11 bases between them. Germline values: CDR1 SGHTA, CDR2 FQGNSA. The CDR3 has 15 amino acids. For the CDR3, the DNA is TGTGCCAGCAGCTTAGTTCCAGGGGCAGGAAACACCATATATTTT. Protein sequence: CASSLVPGAGNTIYF.

This chain links TRBV7-2 with TRBJ2-3; 8 bases map to TRBD2. The CDR3 contains 15 residues. With V trimmed by 2 bases and J by 1 base, 2 bases remained unmatched. Per germline, CDR1 SGHTA and CDR2 FQGNSA. The CDR3 nucleotides are TGTGCCAGCAGCTTAATTAGCGGGGGCACAGATACGCAGTATTTT. Its translation: CASSLISGGTDTQYF.

The table lists this clone with a count of one. The chain carries TRBV6-5 and TRBJ1-5; weak D call: TRBD1 (6 bases). The V end was cut by 6 bases, the J end by 6 bases, with 12 bases between. This CDR3 has 13 residues. Germline V CDR1 and CDR2: MNHEY, SVGAGI. The CDR3 loop is CASSLGQFQPQHF. In DNA form, the CDR3 reads TGTGCCAGCAGCTTAGGACAGTTTCAGCCCCAGCATTTT.

The CDR3 sequence is CASSPAGGGRNQPQHF. The DNA of the CDR3 is TGTGCCAGCAGCCCCGCGGGGGGGGGACGCAATCAGCCCCAGCATTTT. The chain has TRBV7-9 and TRBJ1-5, with D maybe TRBD1 (5 bases). Per the germline V gene, CDR1 is SEHNR and CDR2 is FQNEAQ (reference sequence). The CDR3 is made up of 16 amino acids. Trimming removed 5 bases from V and 2 bases from J, with 16 bases in between.